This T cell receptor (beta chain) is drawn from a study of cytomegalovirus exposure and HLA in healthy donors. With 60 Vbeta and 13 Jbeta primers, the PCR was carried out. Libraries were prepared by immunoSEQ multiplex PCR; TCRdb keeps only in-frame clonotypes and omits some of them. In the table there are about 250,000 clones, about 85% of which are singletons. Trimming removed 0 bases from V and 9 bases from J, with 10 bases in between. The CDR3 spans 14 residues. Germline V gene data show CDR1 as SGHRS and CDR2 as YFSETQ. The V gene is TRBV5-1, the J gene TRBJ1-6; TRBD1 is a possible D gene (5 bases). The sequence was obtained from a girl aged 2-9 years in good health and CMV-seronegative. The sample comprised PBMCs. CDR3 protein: CASSLAGRGSPLHF. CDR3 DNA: TGCGCCAGCAGCTTGGCCGGAAGGGGTTCACCCCTCCACTTT.